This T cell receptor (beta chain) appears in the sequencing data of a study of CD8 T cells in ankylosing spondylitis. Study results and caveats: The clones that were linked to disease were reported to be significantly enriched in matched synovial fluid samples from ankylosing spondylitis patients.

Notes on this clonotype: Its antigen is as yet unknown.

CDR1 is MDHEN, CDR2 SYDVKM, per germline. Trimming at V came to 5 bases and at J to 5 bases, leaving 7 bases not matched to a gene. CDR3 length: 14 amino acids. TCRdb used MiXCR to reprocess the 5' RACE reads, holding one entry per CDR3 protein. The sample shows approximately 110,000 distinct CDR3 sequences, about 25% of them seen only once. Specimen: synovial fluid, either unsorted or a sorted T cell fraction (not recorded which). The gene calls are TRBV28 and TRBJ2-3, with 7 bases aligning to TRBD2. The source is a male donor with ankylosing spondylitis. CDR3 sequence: CASSKSLAGDTQYF. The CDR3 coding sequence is TGTGCCAGCAGTAAATCGTTAGCGGGAGATACGCAGTATTTT.